The rows below give T cell receptor beta chains drawn from one sample of a study of cytotoxic CD8 clonotypes in ibrutinib-treated CLL. TCRdb keeps only in-frame clones here, not all; method: immunoSEQ multiplex PCR. Among roughly 200,000 clones listed, over 55% were seen once. This sample comprised PBMCs, obtained after 24 months of ibrutinib treatment. The receptors stem from a human donor with chronic lymphocytic leukemia. The CDR3 runs from the conserved cysteine through the conserved F or W. D genes are given only for firm matches. Part of the rows lack a size; the others show once, few, many or a class for expanded clones.

v_gene	abundance	d_gene	j_gene	CDR3aa	CDR3nt
TRBV27	-	-	TRBJ2-7	CASSFRGNEQYF	TGTGCCAGCAGTTTTAGGGGGAACGAGCAGTACTTC
TRBV4-3	-	-	TRBJ2-1	CASSQYGSEQFF	TGCGCCAGCAGCCAATACGGGAGTGAGCAGTTCTTC
TRBV25-1	-	-	TRBJ1-3	CASRQGFSGNTIYF	TGTGCCAGCAGACAGGGCTTTTCTGGAAACACCATATATTTT
TRBV18	-	TRBD1	TRBJ2-7	CASSLGQGVYEQYF	TGTGCCAGCTCACTGGGACAGGGGGTATACGAGCAGTACTTC
TRBV7-9	few	TRBD1	TRBJ1-2	CASSLEAGGGYTF	TGTGCCAGCAGCTTAGAAGCAGGGGGTGGCTACACCTTC
TRBV5-4	-	-	TRBJ1-2	CASSLERLDTNGYTF	TGTGCCAGCAGCTTAGAGAGGTTAGATACCAATGGCTACACCTTC
TRBV7-9	-	TRBD2	TRBJ2-1	CASGTSGSYNEQFF	TGTGCCAGCGGGACTAGCGGATCCTACAATGAGCAGTTCTTC
TRBV29-1	once	TRBD1	TRBJ1-1	CSVSEPGQGETEAFF	TGCAGCGTTTCTGAACCGGGACAGGGGGAGACTGAAGCTTTCTTT
TRBV4-3	once	-	TRBJ2-7	CASSQARRGSYEQYF	TGCGCCAGCAGCCAAGCTCGCAGGGGCTCCTACGAGCAGTACTTC
TRBV5-6	once	TRBD1	TRBJ1-5	CASSLYGQGAGNQPQHF	TGTGCCAGCAGCTTGTATGGACAGGGGGCTGGCAATCAGCCCCAGCATTTT
TRBV18	-	-	TRBJ1-4	CASSPRGGEKLFF	TGTGCCAGCTCACCAAGGGGTGGTGAAAAACTGTTTTTT
TRBV6-5	few	-	TRBJ2-5	CATNRRGGWQTQYF	TGTGCCACCAACCGGAGGGGGGGCTGGCAGACCCAGTACTTC
TRBV15	-	-	TRBJ1-1	CATSTETGQGKGLAEAFF	TGTGCCACCAGCACAGAGACGGGACAAGGGAAGGGTCTCGCTGAAGCTTTCTTT
TRBV5-4	-	TRBD2	TRBJ2-7	CASSQELAVGYEQYF	TGTGCCAGCAGCCAAGAACTAGCGGTGGGATACGAGCAGTACTTC
TRBV28	few	-	TRBJ1-1	CASQIGGEAFF	TGTGCCAGCCAGATTGGGGGGGAAGCTTTCTTT
TRBV27	-	TRBD1	TRBJ2-5	CASSSTRGQAALRRQETQYF	TGTGCCAGCAGTTCTACACGCGGACAGGCGGCTCTCCGGCGGCAAGAGACCCAGTACTTC
TRBV6-6	-	-	TRBJ2-1	CASRSRTEGNYNEQFF	TGTGCCAGCAGGTCCCGAACGGAGGGGAATTACAATGAGCAGTTCTTC
TRBV9	-	-	TRBJ1-3	CASRPSGSSGNTIYF	TGTGCCAGCAGACCGTCGGGGAGCTCTGGAAACACCATATATTTT
TRBV4-2	few	-	TRBJ2-3	CASSQDTGSTDTQYF	TGTGCCAGCAGCCAAGATACAGGTAGCACAGATACGCAGTATTTT
TRBV25-1	-	-	TRBJ1-4	CASSERNLNEKLFF	TGTGCCAGCAGTGAACGGAACCTCAATGAAAAACTGTTTTTT
TRBV18	-	-	TRBJ2-2	CASSPGQTYTGELFF	TGTGCCAGCTCACCCGGACAGACCTACACCGGGGAGCTGTTTTTT
TRBV7-2	once	-	TRBJ1-2	CASSLGREEGYTF	TGTGCCAGCAGCTTAGGCAGGGAGGAAGGCTACACCTTC
TRBV5-1	once	-	TRBJ2-1	CASSLGTYNEQFF	TGCGCCAGCAGCTTGGGGACCTACAATGAGCAGTTCTTC
TRBV5-1	-	-	TRBJ2-3	CASSVTGVRTDTQYF	TGCGCCAGCTCTGTAACGGGAGTCAGGACAGATACGCAGTATTTT
TRBV9	once	TRBD2	TRBJ2-1	CASTPTSGAYNEQFF	TGTGCCAGCACCCCCACTAGCGGGGCATACAATGAGCAGTTCTTC
TRBV18	few	-	TRBJ1-1	CASSPLKMNTEAFF	TGTGCCAGCTCACCACTAAAGATGAACACTGAAGCTTTCTTT
TRBV27	-	-	TRBJ1-5	CASSLSGAVQPQHF	TGTGCCAGCAGTTTGTCCGGGGCGGTTCAGCCCCAGCATTTT
TRBV29-1	-	-	TRBJ1-2	CSVETRFPRANYGYTF	TGCAGCGTTGAAACTCGATTTCCCAGAGCTAACTATGGCTACACCTTC
TRBV15	-	-	TRBJ2-2	CATSREPFSGELFF	TGTGCCACCAGCAGAGAACCCTTCTCCGGGGAGCTGTTTTTT
TRBV2	-	TRBD2	TRBJ2-2	CASIGLAGGPGTGELFF	TGTGCCAGCATCGGACTAGCGGGAGGGCCAGGTACCGGGGAGCTGTTTTTT
TRBV19	-	TRBD1	TRBJ2-7	CASSIFGTGVTTYEQYF	TGTGCCAGTAGTATCTTCGGGACAGGGGTCACCACTTACGAGCAGTACTTC
TRBV15	-	-	TRBJ2-4	CATSTRQVIAKNIQYF	TGTGCCACCAGCACGAGACAGGTGATAGCCAAAAACATTCAGTACTTC
TRBV30	few	TRBD1	TRBJ2-2	CAWSRGQAAGELFF	TGTGCCTGGAGCCGGGGACAGGCCGCCGGGGAGCTGTTTTTT
TRBV4-2	-	-	TRBJ2-1	CASSHLGEEGEQFF	TGTGCCAGCAGCCACCTCGGTGAGGAGGGTGAGCAGTTCTTC
TRBV7-2	-	-	TRBJ1-5	CASSLVGHSNQPQHF	TGTGCCAGCAGCTTAGTCGGGCATAGCAATCAGCCCCAGCATTTT
TRBV4-2	-	TRBD2	TRBJ2-1	CASSYGLAGGEYNEQFF	TGTGCCAGCAGCTATGGACTAGCGGGAGGGGAATACAATGAGCAGTTCTTC
TRBV2	-	-	TRBJ1-2	CASSGIGVVLYGYTF	TGTGCCAGCAGTGGTATAGGGGTGGTCCTCTATGGCTACACCTTC
TRBV4-1	-	TRBD2	TRBJ2-7	CASSQPTSGTYEQYF	TGCGCCAGCAGCCAACCGACTAGCGGAACCTACGAGCAGTACTTC
TRBV27	-	TRBD2	TRBJ2-7	CASSLVGGVGGEQYF	TGTGCCAGCAGTTTAGTCGGGGGGGTTGGGGGCGAGCAGTACTTC
TRBV29-1	-	-	TRBJ1-2	CSVEERRGVYGYTF	TGCAGCGTTGAAGAACGCAGGGGTGTCTATGGCTACACCTTC
TRBV11-2	few	TRBD1	TRBJ1-2	CASSQRDSPYGYTF	TGTGCCAGCAGCCAGAGGGACAGTCCCTATGGCTACACCTTC
TRBV4-1	-	TRBD2	TRBJ2-7	CASSSRLAGEFSYEQYF	TGCGCCAGCAGCAGCAGACTAGCGGGAGAATTCAGCTACGAGCAGTACTTC
TRBV18	few	TRBD2	TRBJ2-3	CASSPGTSSQSTDTQYF	TGTGCCAGCTCACCGGGGACTAGCTCTCAAAGCACAGATACGCAGTATTTT
TRBV27	-	TRBD1	TRBJ1-2	CASKDRGIHYGYTF	TGTGCCAGCAAGGACAGGGGAATACACTATGGCTACACCTTC
TRBV7-9	-	TRBD2	TRBJ2-7	CASSPWTSGGSYEQYF	TGTGCCAGCAGCCCATGGACTAGCGGGGGTTCCTACGAGCAGTACTTC
TRBV21-1	many	-	TRBJ2-7	CASSPSRAGGGEQYF	TGTGCCAGCAGCCCGAGCAGGGCGGGAGGAGGCGAGCAGTACTTC
TRBV29-1	once	-	TRBJ1-1	CSVDLRLGNTEAFF	TGCAGCGTTGATCTCAGGCTAGGGAACACTGAAGCTTTCTTT
TRBV11-3	-	-	TRBJ2-1	CASSLGQGPYNEQFF	TGTGCCAGCAGCTTAGGGCAGGGACCCTACAATGAGCAGTTCTTC
TRBV14	-	TRBD2	TRBJ2-2	CASSQDRGLGDTGELFF	TGTGCCAGCAGCCAAGATCGGGGACTAGGGGACACCGGGGAGCTGTTTTTT
TRBV6-5	-	TRBD2	TRBJ2-1	CASSWDYSSYNEQFF	TGTGCCAGCAGCTGGGACTACAGCTCCTACAATGAGCAGTTCTTC
TRBV27	-	-	TRBJ2-1	CASSLSVAEYNEQFF	TGTGCCAGCAGTTTATCTGTAGCGGAGTACAATGAGCAGTTCTTC
TRBV9	-	TRBD1	TRBJ2-2	CASSVYRDRGVPGELFF	TGTGCCAGCAGCGTATACCGGGACAGGGGGGTTCCCGGGGAGCTGTTTTTT
TRBV25-1	-	-	TRBJ2-2	CASSDPLSVNTGELFF	TGTGCCAGCAGTGACCCCCTGTCGGTCAACACCGGGGAGCTGTTTTTT